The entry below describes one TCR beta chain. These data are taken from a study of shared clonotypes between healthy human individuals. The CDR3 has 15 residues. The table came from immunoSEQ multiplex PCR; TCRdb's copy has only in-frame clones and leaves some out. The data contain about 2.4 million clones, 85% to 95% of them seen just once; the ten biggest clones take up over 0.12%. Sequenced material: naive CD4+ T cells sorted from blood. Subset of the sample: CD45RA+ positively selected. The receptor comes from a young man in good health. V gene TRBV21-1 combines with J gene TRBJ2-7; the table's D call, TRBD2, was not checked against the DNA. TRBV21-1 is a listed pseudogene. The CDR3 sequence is CASSKGLAGGNEQYF. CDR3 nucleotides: TGTGCCAGCAGCAAAGGTCTAGCGGGAGGCAACGAGCAGTACTTC.